This TCR beta chain emerged from a study of long-term antiretroviral therapy in people with HIV. Study-wide background: The 2015 immediate-ART recommendation came about a decade after the earliest samples.

Study conclusions and caveats: Whereas controls had wider CDR3 length ranges, HIV repertoires had narrower ones.

Looked up from germline, CDR1 is KGHSH and CDR2 is LQKENI. CDR3 size: 13 residues. V shed 0 bases and J shed 0 bases, with 1 base lying between them. Running of the v3.0 immunoSEQ assay took place at survey level. The data were produced by immunoSEQ multiplex PCR, yet TCRdb's version contains in-frame clones alone and is incomplete. The table has 20,000 to 30,000 clones, 81% seen once. A note on this clone: Its antigen is still unknown. The sample carries other DNA sequences with the same CDR3.

Source: unsorted PBMCs, taken at the start of antiretroviral therapy, before treatment. The sequence was collected from a woman aged 18-30 years with HIV. The V gene is TRBV18, the J gene TRBJ2-3; D is unresolved. In DNA form, the CDR3 reads TGTGCCAGCTCACCACCGAGCACAGATACGCAGTATTTT. It specifies CASSPPSTDTQYF.